Listed here is a single T cell receptor beta chain. V was cut by 4 bases and J by 7 bases, with 11 bases left in between. The CDR3 totals 13 residues. The germline CDR1 and CDR2 sequences are SGDLS and YYNGEE. This sample is part of a study of blood T cell repertoires in COVID-19. About the study: Both acute and convalescent COVID-19 samples were obtained from the United States, Italy and Spain. The analysed material was cDNA or gDNA that came from T cells, B-cell-depleted T cells, or PBMCs.

Per the authors' pipeline: Amplification with reference gene primers provided the estimates of nucleated cell counts. Profiled with immunoSEQ multiplex PCR; TCRdb holds only in-frame clones, not every one. The V and J calls and clone size come from that table; D and trimming were worked out from the DNA. The sample records 250,000 to 300,000 clones, roughly 86% being singletons. Sequences were obtained from peripheral blood. This clonotype was obtained from a woman in her twenties or thirties with COVID-19, enrolled during active disease. This chain uses TRBV9 with TRBJ2-2; perhaps TRBD2 as D (5 bases). The DNA of the CDR3 is TGTGCCAGCAGCACCATCGGGGTCGGGGAGCTGTTTTTT. As protein: CASSTIGVGELFF.